This TCR beta chain came from a study of blood T cells in healthy people across ages. Study-wide points: Long-lived donors carried more naive CD4+ cells and greater diversity than aged donors.

Alongside a J-beta primer mix, a sample-barcoded 5' primer served in a second PCR lasting about 6 to 11 cycles. Each cDNA molecule received a tag from a template-switch adaptor that had 12 random nucleotides. TCRdb reanalysed the 5' RACE reads using MiXCR and keeps one entry per CDR3 protein. The table shows under 1,000,000 distinct CDR3 sequences, with around 36% occurring only once. Drawing of peripheral blood yielded about 9.7 milliliters from each donor. CDR1 is LGHDT, CDR2 YNNKEL, per germline (reference sequence). This CDR3 has 15 amino acids. V lost 1 base and J lost 3; bases outside the gene matches: 5. Of note for this clonotype: Its antigen is undetermined.

The material sequenced was blood. This sequence originates from a young man in good health. The J gene is TRBJ2-7, the V gene TRBV3-1, with 8 bases fitting TRBD1. Here the CDR3 DNA reads TGTGCCAGCAGCCAAGGCGGGACAGGCTTCTACGAGCAGTACTTC. It is translated as CASSQGGTGFYEQYF.